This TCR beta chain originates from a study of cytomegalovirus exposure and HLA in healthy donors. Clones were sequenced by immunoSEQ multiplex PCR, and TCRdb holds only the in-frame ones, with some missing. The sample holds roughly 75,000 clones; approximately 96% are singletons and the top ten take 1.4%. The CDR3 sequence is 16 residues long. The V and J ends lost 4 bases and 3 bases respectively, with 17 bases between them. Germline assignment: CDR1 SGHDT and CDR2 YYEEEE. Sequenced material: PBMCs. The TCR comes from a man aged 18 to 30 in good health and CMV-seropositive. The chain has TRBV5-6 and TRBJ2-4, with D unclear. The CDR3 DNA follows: TGTGCCAGCAGCCTGTCGGGTGTAGGAGTCAAAAACATTCAGTACTTC. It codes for CASSLSGVGVKNIQYF.